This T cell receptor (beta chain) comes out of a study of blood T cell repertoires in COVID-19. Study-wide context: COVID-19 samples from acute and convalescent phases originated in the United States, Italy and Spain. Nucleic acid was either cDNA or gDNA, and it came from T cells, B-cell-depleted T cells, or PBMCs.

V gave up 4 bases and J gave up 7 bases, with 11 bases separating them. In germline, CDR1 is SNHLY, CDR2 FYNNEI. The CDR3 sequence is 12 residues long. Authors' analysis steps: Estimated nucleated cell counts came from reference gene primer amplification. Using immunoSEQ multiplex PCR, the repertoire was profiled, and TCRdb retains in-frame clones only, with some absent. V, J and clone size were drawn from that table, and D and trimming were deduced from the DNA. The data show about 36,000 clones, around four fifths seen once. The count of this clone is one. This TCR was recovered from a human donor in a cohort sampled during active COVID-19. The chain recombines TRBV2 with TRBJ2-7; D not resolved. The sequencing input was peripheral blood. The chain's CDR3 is CASSADKREQYF. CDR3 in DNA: TGTGCCAGCAGTGCCGACAAACGGGAGCAGTACTTC. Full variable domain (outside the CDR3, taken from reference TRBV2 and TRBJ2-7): EPEVTQTPSHQVTQMGQEVILRCVPISNHLYFYWYRQILGQKVEFLVSFYNNEISEKSEIFDDQFSVERPDGSNFTLKIRSTKLEDSAMYFCASSADKREQYFGPGTRLTVT.